The 32 T cell receptor beta chains below were found in one sample sequenced in a study of T cell responses to AZD1222 COVID-19 vaccine. Clones were sequenced by immunoSEQ multiplex PCR, and TCRdb holds only the in-frame ones, with some missing. The sample lists fewer than 150,000 clones; around 88% were seen once. Sample: peripheral blood, taken on day 0 of AZD1222 vaccination. The receptors here all came from an adult in good health.

The rearrangement uses TRBV6-2 or TRBV6-3 and TRBJ2-1, with 10 bases identical to TRBD2. The CDR3 is 16 amino acids. V trimming: 5 bases; J trimming: 4 bases; junction bases outside the gene matches: 8. Looked up from germline, CDR1 is MNHEY and CDR2 is SVGEGT. CDR3 sequence: CASSKRTSGLYNEQFF. CDR3 DNA sequence: TGTGCCAGCAGTAAAAGGACTAGCGGTTTATACAATGAGCAGTTCTTC.

V usage is TRBV7-9 and J usage is TRBJ1-6; 9 nucleotides line up with TRBD1. This CDR3 is 14 amino acids long. The germline V gene encodes CDR1 SEHNR and CDR2 FQNEAQ (reference sequence). After removal of 4 bases from V and 7 bases from J, the junction contained 2 bases not matched to a gene. CDR3 nucleotides: TGTGCCAGCAGCTCCACAGGGGGCAATTCACCCCTCCACTTT. It yields the protein CASSSTGGNSPLHF.

The chain has TRBV2 and TRBJ2-7, with TRBD1 as a possible D gene (5 bases). The germline CDR1 and CDR2 sequences are SNHLY and FYNNEI. Between the trimmed V and J ends, which lost 6 bases and 6 bases, there was a span of 9 bases. This CDR3 comprises 11 residues. The CDR3 sequence is CASSVGVEQYF. The CDR3 coding sequence is TGTGCCAGCAGCGTAGGGGTCGAGCAGTACTTC.

This rearrangement joins TRBV9 to TRBJ2-4; a weak D match, TRBD1 (6 bases). Germline CDR1 and CDR2: SGDLS and YYNGEE. The CDR3 runs 14 residues. Trimming pared 0 bases from V and 9 bases from J, leaving 13 bases between. CDR3 sequence: CASSVVSGDRIQYF. Here the CDR3 DNA reads TGTGCCAGCAGCGTAGTCTCAGGGGACCGCATTCAGTACTTC.

CDR3 region: CATQSSDSIYEQYF. The CDR3 bases are TGTGCCACCCAAAGCTCGGACAGCATTTACGAGCAGTACTTC. V gene TRBV27 combines with J gene TRBJ2-7; D perhaps matches TRBD1 (6 bases). The CDR3 length is 14 residues. Germline assignment: CDR1 MNHEY and CDR2 SMNVEV (reference sequence). Trimming took off 10 bases at V and 4 bases at J, with 20 bases between the two ends.

The chain is built from TRBV6-5 and TRBJ1-5; a weak D match, TRBD1 (5 bases). CDR3 length: 15 amino acids. V lost 4 bases, J lost 0 bases, and 10 bases lay in between. CDR1 and CDR2 from the germline V gene are MNHEY and SVGAGI. In DNA form, the CDR3 reads TGTGCCAGCAGTTTTCGGGGGGATAGCAATCAGCCCCAGCATTTT. Protein product: CASSFRGDSNQPQHF.

This chain's CDR3 is CASSTSGLGYYGGYTF. CDR3 nucleotide sequence: TGTGCCAGCAGCACCTCGGGACTCGGGTACTATGGCGGCTACACCTTC. V gene TRBV9 combines with J gene TRBJ1-2; D is perhaps TRBD1 (5 bases). CDR1 SGDLS and CDR2 YYNGEE come from the germline V gene. Trimming left V 4 bases short and J 8 bases short, with 24 bases between. The CDR3 extends over 16 amino acids. Variable domain in full (rest from reference TRBV9 and TRBJ1-2): DSGVTQTPKHLITATGQRVTLRCSPRSGDLSVYWYQQSLDQGLQFLIQYYNGEERAKGNILERFSAQQFPDLHSELNLSSLELGDSALYFCASSTSGLGYYGGYTFGSGTRLTVV.

This clone was counted once. The V gene is TRBV10-3, the J gene TRBJ2-2; D is undetermined. The V gene's germline CDR1 is ENHRY and CDR2 SYGVKD. Trimming pared 7 bases from V and 3 bases from J, leaving 12 bases between. CDR3 length: 14 residues. The CDR3 spells CAITAMQDTGELFF. CDR3 DNA sequence: TGTGCCATCACCGCAATGCAGGACACCGGGGAGCTGTTTTTT.

The chain recombines TRBV4-2 with TRBJ2-5; D unresolved. Germline V gene lookup returns CDR1 LGHNA and CDR2 YNFKEQ. V lost 3 bases to trimming and J lost 3 bases, with 8 bases between them. This CDR3 is built from 13 residues. CDR3 region: CASSHRPEETQYF. Here the CDR3 DNA reads TGTGCCAGCAGCCACCGACCTGAAGAGACCCAGTACTTC.

The rearrangement joins TRBV4-2 to TRBJ1-1; perhaps TRBD1 as D (5 bases). Germline values: CDR1 LGHNA, CDR2 YNFKEQ. With 7 bases removed from V and 1 base from J, the gap between germline ends came to 22 bases. There are 17 residues in the CDR3. The CDR3 spells CASNRRGGGDWNTEAFF. The CDR3 DNA reads as TGTGCCAGCAATCGACGCGGGGGGGGAGACTGGAACACTGAAGCTTTCTTT.

The CDR3: CASTGGDEQFF. As DNA, the CDR3 is TGTGCCAGCACAGGAGGGGATGAGCAGTTCTTC. V gene TRBV3-1 (or the pseudogene TRBV3-2) combines with J gene TRBJ2-1; perhaps TRBD2 as D (6 bases). CDR1 is LGHDT, CDR2 YNNKEL, per germline (reference sequence). There are 11 residues in the CDR3. V was cut by 7 bases and J by 8 bases, with 9 bases left in between.

The chain is built from TRBV6-2 or TRBV6-3 and TRBJ2-7; the D gene is possibly TRBD1 (6 bases). Trimming took 7 bases from V and 0 from J, leaving 16 bases between them. This CDR3 spans 15 amino acids. CDR1 MNHEY and CDR2 SVGEGT come from the germline V gene. This CDR3 is CASNPRTGPSYEQYF. CDR3 sequence (DNA): TGTGCCAGCAACCCGAGAACAGGGCCCTCCTACGAGCAGTACTTC.

This sequence joins TRBV7-8 and TRBJ2-3; no reliable D call. Trimming stripped 8 bases from V and 2 bases from J, with 5 bases between. The CDR3 is 11 amino acids. The V gene's germline CDR1 is SGHVS and CDR2 FQNEAQ. CDR3 sequence reads: CASGDTDTQYF. The CDR3 DNA follows: TGTGCCAGCGGTGACACAGATACGCAGTATTTT.

This sequence joins TRBV10-3 and TRBJ2-7, with a weak D call TRBD1 (5 bases). Germline CDR1 is ENHRY and CDR2 is SYGVKD. V was clipped by 0 bases and J by 6 bases, with 12 bases between them. The CDR3 is 14 amino acids. The CDR3 here is CAISESRAVGEQYF. The DNA of the CDR3 is TGTGCCATCAGTGAGTCCAGGGCTGTGGGCGAGCAGTACTTC.

The chain carries TRBV7-2 and TRBJ2-1, with D possibly TRBD2 on 6 matching bases. In germline, CDR1 is SGHTA, CDR2 FQGNSA. This CDR3 has 15 amino acids. V shed 0 bases and J shed 4 bases, with 10 bases lying between them. The CDR3 loop reads CASSLAAGVYNEQFF. The CDR3 DNA reads TGTGCCAGCAGCTTAGCAGCGGGCGTATACAATGAGCAGTTCTTC.

This clone appeared a single time. The gene calls are TRBV7-9 and TRBJ1-4; the match to TRBD1 covers 8 bases. Per the germline V gene, CDR1 is SEHNR and CDR2 is FQNEAQ (reference sequence). Germline trimming cut 3 bases from V and 6 bases from J; bases unmatched to any gene: 3. The CDR3 spans 14 residues. The DNA of the CDR3 is TGTGCCAGCAGCTTTGACAGGGGATATGAAAAACTGTTTTTT. Protein sequence: CASSFDRGYEKLFF.

The CDR3 nucleotides are TGTGCCAGCAGCCTGCCTGGGGGGCAGAACACCGGGGAGCTGTTTTTT. Translation gives CASSLPGGQNTGELFF. This chain uses TRBV7-3 with TRBJ2-2, with D tentatively TRBD1 or TRBD2 (6 bases each). Germline values: CDR1 SGHTA, CDR2 FQGTGA. This CDR3 spans 16 amino acids. V was shortened by 5 bases and J by 1 base, with 14 bases between the two germline ends.

The chain recombines TRBV27 with TRBJ1-5; D possibly corresponds to TRBD1 (6 bases). The CDR3 consists of 15 residues. Trimming took off 8 bases at V and 5 bases at J, with 19 bases between the two ends. Germline CDR1 reads MNHEY; CDR2 reads SMNVEV (reference sequence). Here the CDR3 reads CASGYPRGADQPQHF. The CDR3 DNA follows: TGTGCCAGCGGATATCCCAGGGGAGCGGATCAGCCCCAGCATTTT.

The chain couples TRBV6-2 or TRBV6-3 to TRBJ2-1; 9 bases agree with TRBD2. V trimming: 5 bases; J trimming: 3 bases; junction bases outside the gene matches: 8. Germline V gene sequence: CDR1 MNHEY, CDR2 SVGEGT. The CDR3 runs to 16 residues. The CDR3 reads CASSPMTSGLYNEQFF. The DNA of the CDR3 is TGTGCCAGCAGTCCCATGACTAGCGGCCTCTACAATGAGCAGTTCTTC.

This clone was seen a single time. This sequence joins TRBV15 and TRBJ1-5; perhaps TRBD1 as D (5 bases). Trimming took off 5 bases at V and 4 bases at J, with 15 bases between the two ends. This CDR3 is built from 15 residues. CDR1 is LNHNV, CDR2 YYDKDF, per germline (reference sequence). The CDR3 loop reads CATSSGTGMNQPQHF. As DNA, the CDR3 is TGTGCCACCAGCTCCGGGACCGGGATGAATCAGCCCCAGCATTTT.

This clone showed up just once. This chain connects TRBV11-2 to TRBJ2-7; D might be TRBD1 or TRBD2, each matching 5 bases. Trimming took 0 bases from V and 2 from J, leaving 14 bases between them. CDR3 length: 16 amino acids. Germline V CDR1 and CDR2: SGHAT, FQNNGV. CDR3 DNA sequence: TGTGCCAGCAGCTTAGATCGTAGGGGAGTCCCCTACGAGCAGTACTTC. Translated: CASSLDRRGVPYEQYF.

V is TRBV3-1 (or the pseudogene TRBV3-2) and J is TRBJ1-1; TRBD1 is a possible D gene (5 bases). V was pared by 6 bases and J by 1 base, with 15 bases between. The CDR3 runs to 15 residues. The V gene's germline CDR1 is LGHDT and CDR2 YNNKEL (reference sequence). In nucleotides, the CDR3 is TGTGCCAGCAGTACCAAGGTGAGGGGGAACACTGAAGCTTTCTTT. It translates to CASSTKVRGNTEAFF.

CDR3 protein: CASSQSRRPQFF. In DNA, the CDR3 is TGTGCCAGCAGCCAATCCAGGAGGCCGCAGTTCTTC. This rearrangement joins TRBV4-2 to TRBJ2-1; tentative D call: TRBD2 (5 bases). The CDR3 sequence is 12 residues long. V lost 2 bases and J lost 12, with 11 bases in between. Germline CDR1 reads LGHNA; CDR2 reads YNFKEQ.

The genes are TRBV5-1 and TRBJ2-1; 8 positions match TRBD1. From germline, CDR1 is SGHRS and CDR2 YFSETQ. The CDR3 runs to 15 residues. The trim removed 4 bases at V and 7 bases at J, leaving 10 bases unmatched. This CDR3 reads CASSPWTGLGNEQFF. The DNA for the CDR3 is TGCGCCAGCAGCCCCTGGACAGGGCTGGGGAATGAGCAGTTCTTC.

V usage is TRBV2 and J usage is TRBJ2-5; D possibly corresponds to TRBD2 (6 bases). CDR3 length: 13 residues. CDR1 and CDR2 (germline): SNHLY, FYNNEI. Trimming cost V 7 bases and J 5 bases, with 14 bases left between them. CDR3 nucleotides: TGTGCCAGCAATCAGGGAGGTTGGGAGACCCAGTACTTC. As protein: CASNQGGWETQYF. Full variable domain (remainder filled in from reference TRBV2 and TRBJ2-5): EPEVTQTPSHQVTQMGQEVILRCVPISNHLYFYWYRQILGQKVEFLVSFYNNEISEKSEIFDDQFSVERPDGSNFTLKIRSTKLEDSAMYFCASNQGGWETQYFGPGTRLLVL.

The chain employs TRBV6-2 or TRBV6-3 and TRBJ2-3; a possible D gene is TRBD1 (6 bases). Trimming left V 6 bases short and J 8 bases short, with 9 bases between. CDR1 is MNHEY and CDR2 is SVGEGT in the germline V gene. The CDR3 contains 11 residues. CDR3 residues: CASSQGPTQYF. CDR3 coding DNA: TGTGCCAGCAGCCAGGGGCCTACGCAGTATTTT.

The rearrangement links TRBV6-5 to TRBJ1-6; TRBD1 matches 11 bases. V trimming: 6 bases; J trimming: 8 bases; junction bases outside the gene matches: 3. This CDR3 is built from 14 residues. Per germline, CDR1 MNHEY and CDR2 SVGAGI. The CDR3 coding sequence is TGTGCCAGCAGCTGGGGACAGGGGGATTCACCCCTCCACTTT. This codes for CASSWGQGDSPLHF.

V usage is TRBV7-3 and J usage is TRBJ1-1; tentatively, D is TRBD1 (5 bases). V lost 6 bases and J lost 6, with 14 bases in between. Per the germline V gene, CDR1 is SGHTA and CDR2 is FQGTGA. The CDR3 runs to 13 residues. The CDR3, as DNA: TGTGCCAGCAGTCAGAGGAGGGGCGCTGAAGCTTTCTTT. This gives the protein CASSQRRGAEAFF. Complete variable domain (other parts from reference TRBV7-3 and TRBJ1-1): GAGVSQTPSNKVTEKGKYVELRCDPISGHTALYWYRQSLGQGPEFLIYFQGTGAADDSGLPNDRFFAVRPEGSVSTLKIQRTERGDSAVYLCASSQRRGAEAFFGQGTRLTVV.

The V and J genes are TRBV15 and TRBJ2-1; D remains unclear. This CDR3 spans 12 amino acids. Trimming cost V 0 bases and J 8 bases, with 5 bases left between them. Germline CDR1 and CDR2: LNHNV and YYDKDF (reference sequence). The CDR3 DNA reads TGTGCCACCAGCAGAGAGGATCATGAGCAGTTCTTC. This sequence encodes CATSREDHEQFF.

The J gene is TRBJ1-1, the V gene TRBV11-3; D remains unclear. In germline, CDR1 is SGHNT, CDR2 YENEEA. This CDR3 spans 15 amino acids. Between the trimmed V and J ends, which lost 6 bases and 5 bases, there was a span of 19 bases. This CDR3 reads CASSSDPGPETEAFF. The CDR3 DNA sequence: TGTGCCAGCAGTTCCGACCCCGGACCGGAGACTGAAGCTTTCTTT.

Worth noting for this clone: Additional DNA sequences in this sample encode the identical CDR3. This chain links TRBV13 with TRBJ2-7; D gene unclear. The germline gives CDR1 PRHDT, CDR2 FYEKMQ (reference sequence). Trimming cost V 0 bases and J 0 bases, with 3 bases left between them. The CDR3 sequence is 13 residues long. DNA for the CDR3: TGTGCCAGCAGCTTAGGAAGCTCCTACGAGCAGTACTTC. Translation: CASSLGSSYEQYF.

The chain has TRBV30 and TRBJ1-5, with unresolved D. V dropped 3 bases and J dropped 1 base, with 7 bases sitting between them. The V gene's germline CDR1 is GTSNPN and CDR2 SVGIG (reference sequence). The CDR3 length is 13 residues. The CDR3 bases are TGTGCCTGGAGATCAGGAAGCAATCAGCCCCAGCATTTT. It specifies CAWRSGSNQPQHF.